The 19 T cell receptor beta chains reported below all come from one sample, sequenced in a study of cytomegalovirus exposure and HLA in healthy donors. PCR used 60 Vbeta primers and 13 Jbeta primers. The repertoire was sequenced with immunoSEQ multiplex PCR; TCRdb's copy has only in-frame clones and lacks some. The data hold around 67,000 clones, with about 80% observed a single time. Sample: PBMCs. The source is a man aged 18 to 29 in good health and CMV-seropositive.

V usage is TRBV7-6 and J usage is TRBJ1-2; D is uncertain. Trimming pared 1 base from V and 2 bases from J, leaving 11 bases between. This CDR3 has 15 amino acids. CDR1 and CDR2 from the germline V gene are SGHVS and FNYEAQ. The CDR3 DNA sequence: TGTGCCAGCAGCTTAGGGGCCAGCGGAAACTATGGCTACACCTTC. Residues: CASSLGASGNYGYTF.

The J gene is TRBJ1-1, the V gene TRBV28, with 11 bases fitting TRBD1. Germline V gene data show CDR1 as MDHEN and CDR2 as SYDVKM. The ends lost 6 bases at V and 10 bases at J; junction bases unmatched: 4. The CDR3 totals 12 residues. In nucleotides, the CDR3 is TGTGCCAGCAGACGGACAGGGGGCTCAGCTTTCTTT. Its translation is CASRRTGGSAFF.

Remarks on this clone: A junction boundary mismatches the germline segment, possibly from a read error. The chain uses TRBV7-7 and TRBJ1-3, with 8 bases that match TRBD1. Germline CDR1 SSHAT, CDR2 FNYEAQ (reference sequence). This CDR3 is 15 amino acids long. The CDR3 protein is CASSRDRGSGNTIYF. DNA for the CDR3: TGTGCTAGCAGCCGAGACAGGGGCTCTGGAAACACCATATATTTT.

There are a few counts of this clone. This chain links TRBV21-1 with TRBJ1-1; the table's TRBD1 call for D was not verified on the DNA. TRBV21-1 is a pseudogene locus. The CDR3 covers 16 residues. CDR3 in amino acids: CASSNGTGTINTEAFF. CDR3 sequence (DNA): TGTGCCAGCAGCAATGGGACAGGGACTATCAACACTGAAGCTTTCTTT.

V gene TRBV11-2 combines with J gene TRBJ1-4; the D gene is possibly TRBD1 (5 bases). CDR3 size: 14 residues. V was trimmed by 5 bases and J by 5 bases, leaving 12 bases between them. Germline lookup yields CDR1 SGHAT and CDR2 FQNNGV. CDR3 region: CASSLGRANEKLFF. The CDR3 DNA reads as TGTGCCAGCAGCCTGGGCAGGGCCAATGAAAAACTGTTTTTT.

The chain is built from TRBV29-1 and TRBJ2-1, with D possibly matching TRBD1 (5 bases). Trimming left V 7 bases short and J 1 base short, with 14 bases between. The V gene's germline CDR1 is SQVTM and CDR2 ANQGSEA. This CDR3 is 14 amino acids long. The CDR3 loop is CSAPEGASYNEQFF. DNA for the CDR3: TGCAGCGCGCCAGAAGGGGCATCCTACAATGAGCAGTTCTTC.

This rearrangement joins TRBV9 to TRBJ2-1; TRBD1 might be the D (5 bases). The germline gives CDR1 SGDLS, CDR2 YYNGEE. The CDR3 is 15 amino acids. Trimming removed 0 bases from V and 2 bases from J, with 9 bases in between. CDR3 sequence (DNA): TGTGCCAGCAGCGTAGTTCAGGGCGCCTACAATGAGCAGTTCTTC. It yields the protein CASSVVQGAYNEQFF.

The CDR3 is CAWSVSTGNSPLHF. The CDR3 bases are TGTGCCTGGAGTGTATCGACAGGCAATTCACCCCTCCACTTT. The chain recombines TRBV30 with TRBJ1-6; D perhaps matches TRBD1 (6 bases). The CDR3 is 14 amino acids. Germline CDR1 and CDR2: GTSNPN and SVGIG (reference sequence). V gave up 0 bases and J gave up 7 bases, with 10 bases separating them. The variable domain in full, completed from reference TRBV30 and TRBJ1-6, reads SQTIHQWPATLVQPVGSPLSLECTVEGTSNPNLYWYRQAAGRGLQLLFYSVGIGQISSEVPQNLSASRPQDRQFILSSKKLLLSDSGFYLCAWSVSTGNSPLHFGNGTRLTVT.

V usage is TRBV9 and J usage is TRBJ2-7; D call uncertain. Germline loops: CDR1 SGDLS, CDR2 YYNGEE. V lost 0 bases and J 2 bases, leaving 9 bases between the germline ends. The CDR3 is 14 residues long. CDR3 nucleotide sequence: TGTGCCAGCAGCGTAGGTGTCAGTCCCTACGAGCAGTACTTC. Protein sequence: CASSVGVSPYEQYF. Using reference TRBV9 and TRBJ2-7 for the parts outside the CDR3, the full variable domain is DSGVTQTPKHLITATGQRVTLRCSPRSGDLSVYWYQQSLDQGLQFLIQYYNGEERAKGNILERFSAQQFPDLHSELNLSSLELGDSALYFCASSVGVSPYEQYFGPGTRLTVT.

This clone is a singleton in its sample. This sequence joins TRBV7-8 and TRBJ2-7; no clear D. Germline V CDR1 and CDR2: SGHVS, FQNEAQ. The CDR3 has 14 amino acids. V was trimmed by 0 bases and J by 4 bases, leaving 10 bases between them. The CDR3 coding sequence is TGTGCCAGCAGCTTAGCGTCAGCGAAATACGAGCAGTACTTC. It yields the protein CASSLASAKYEQYF.

The sample holds one count of this clone. The chain employs TRBV4-1 and TRBJ1-5; the D gene is possibly TRBD1 (5 bases). The ends were cut back, 3 bases at V and 0 bases at J, with 9 bases in the middle. CDR1 is MGHRA, CDR2 YSYEKL, per germline. The CDR3 spans 15 residues. CDR3 residues: CASSHRGVSNQPQHF. The CDR3 coding sequence is TGCGCCAGCAGCCACCGGGGGGTTAGCAATCAGCCCCAGCATTTT.

The rearrangement uses TRBV4-1 and TRBJ2-7; D perhaps matches TRBD2 (6 bases). The CDR3 is 14 residues long. Per the germline V gene, CDR1 is MGHRA and CDR2 is YSYEKL. Trimming took off 4 bases at V and 4 bases at J, with 14 bases between the two ends. Here the CDR3 DNA reads TGCGCCAGCAGCCCCGGAGGGGCCCCATACGAGCAGTACTTC. Translated, it gives CASSPGGAPYEQYF.

CDR3 region: CAWSVMGTGYGYTF. CDR3 in DNA: TGTGCCTGGAGTGTAATGGGTACAGGGTACGGCTACACCTTC. The chain couples TRBV30 to TRBJ1-2, with a possible D match to TRBD1 (6 bases). Germline CDR1 GTSNPN, CDR2 SVGIG (reference sequence). CDR3 length: 14 amino acids. V was clipped by 0 bases and J by 8 bases, with 16 bases between them.

This clone was seen just once. This chain uses TRBV6-5 with TRBJ2-3; the match to TRBD2 covers 11 bases. The CDR3 has 13 residues. Germline loops: CDR1 MNHEY, CDR2 SVGAGI. Trimming at V came to 4 bases and at J to 10 bases, leaving 4 bases not matched to a gene. The CDR3 region has the DNA TGTGCCAGCAGTTCCATAGCGGGGGGGGCGCAGTATTTT. It is translated as CASSSIAGGAQYF.

The chain combines TRBV29-1 with TRBJ1-1; D remains unclear. Trimming took off 6 bases at V and 4 bases at J, with 15 bases between the two ends. CDR1 is SQVTM, CDR2 ANQGSEA, per germline. The CDR3 loop spans 13 amino acids. The CDR3 sequence: CSVSGFSLTEAFF. Written as DNA, the CDR3 is TGCAGCGTCTCCGGTTTTTCTCTCACTGAAGCTTTCTTT.

The chain uses TRBV7-6 and TRBJ2-3, with TRBD2 matching over 8 bases. Trimming cost V 5 bases and J 2 bases; bases outside gene matches: 15. Germline V gene data show CDR1 as SGHVS and CDR2 as FNYEAQ. This CDR3 is 18 amino acids long. Here the CDR3 reads CASSPLIGTSGATDTQYF. CDR3 coding DNA: TGTGCCAGCAGCCCCCTAATTGGAACTAGCGGAGCCACAGATACGCAGTATTTT. Full variable domain (rest looked up from reference TRBV7-6 and TRBJ2-3): GAGVSQSPRYKVTKRGQDVALRCDPISGHVSLYWYRQALGQGPEFLTYFNYEAQQDKSGLPNDRFSAERPEGSISTLTIQRTEQRDSAMYRCASSPLIGTSGATDTQYFGPGTRLTVL.

The chain links TRBV5-8 to TRBJ1-1; 7 bases are shared with TRBD1. V dropped 4 bases and J dropped 0; count of bases not matched to a gene: 9. The germline CDR1 and CDR2 sequences are SGHTS and YDEGEE. This CDR3 contains 16 residues. The chain's CDR3 is CASSRTGLIMNTEAFF. CDR3 coding DNA: TGTGCCAGCAGCCGGACAGGATTAATCATGAACACTGAAGCTTTCTTT. The full variable domain, with the rest looked up from reference TRBV5-8 and TRBJ1-1, is EAGVTQSPTHLIKTRGQQATLRCSPISGHTSVYWYQQALGLGLQFLLWYDEGEERNRGNFPPRFSGRQFPNYSSELNVNALELEDSALYLCASSRTGLIMNTEAFFGQGTRLTVV.

This rearrangement joins TRBV15 to TRBJ2-7, with TRBD2 as a possible D gene (6 bases). The CDR3 contains 13 residues. Trimming took off 0 bases at V and 6 bases at J, with 9 bases between the two ends. Germline assignment: CDR1 LNHNV and CDR2 YYDKDF (reference sequence). The DNA of the CDR3 is TGTGCCACCAGCAGAGATGTCGGGGGCGAGCAGTACTTC. As protein: CATSRDVGGEQYF.

V is TRBV29-1 and J is TRBJ1-5; possibly TRBD1 for D (5 bases). Between the trimmed V and J ends, which lost 0 bases and 8 bases, there was a span of 11 bases. The CDR3 runs 13 residues. The germline gives CDR1 SQVTM, CDR2 ANQGSEA. CDR3 residues: CSVEDLAGKPQHF. In DNA form, the CDR3 reads TGCAGCGTTGAAGATCTCGCAGGGAAGCCCCAGCATTTT.